The subject of this entry is one T cell receptor beta chain. The antigen is undetermined. The sample originates from a study of radiotherapy plus CTLA-4 blockade in lung cancer. Study-level points and caveats: The best prediction of response reportedly came from early blood T cell clone dynamics, with interferon-beta.

Clones were sequenced by immunoSEQ multiplex PCR, and TCRdb holds only the in-frame ones, with some missing. Here the sample spans about 76,000 clones, over 70% being singletons. Chemo-refractory metastatic non-small-cell lung cancer patients underwent focal radiation alongside CTLA-4 blockade with ipilimumab. The trim removed 1 base at V and 4 bases at J, leaving 11 bases unmatched. Germline V gene sequence: CDR1 SGHDT, CDR2 YYEEEE. The CDR3 consists of 16 residues. The source of this sequence is a human donor with non-small cell lung cancer whose response to radiotherapy plus ipilimumab could not be evaluated. Some clones in this sample may be carry-over from other donors' samples. The sample consisted of peripheral blood, taken from a patient treated with radiotherapy plus ipilimumab. J is TRBJ2-7 and V is TRBV5-6, with TRBD1 identical over 7 bases. In DNA form, the CDR3 reads TGTGCCAGCAGCTTGATGGGCAGGGGGTTGAGTTACGAGCAGTACTTC. Translation: CASSLMGRGLSYEQYF.